Presented here are 13 T cell receptor beta chains from one specimen sequenced in a study of blood T cells in healthy people across ages. Together with a sample-barcoded 5' primer, a J-beta primer mix was included in a second PCR lasting about 7 to 11 cycles. In TCRdb, the 5' RACE reads were re-called with MiXCR into one record per CDR3 protein. Among 1.5 million to 2 million distinct CDR3 sequences listed, 39% were seen once. What was sequenced was blood. Every receptor here comes from a human donor in good health.

The chain uses TRBV21-1 and TRBJ1-5. TRBV21-1 is deemed a pseudogene. The CDR3 sequence is 14 residues long. The CDR3 loop reads CASSKARAFEPQHF. The CDR3 DNA reads as TGTGCCAGCAGCAAAGCAAGAGCTTTTGAGCCCCAGCATTTT.

The gene calls are TRBV6-6 and TRBJ2-5; TRBD2 might be the D (7 bases). This CDR3 spans 16 amino acids. Germline values: CDR1 MNHNY, CDR2 SVGAGI (reference sequence). Trimming stripped 7 bases from V and 9 bases from J, with 27 bases between. The DNA for the CDR3 is TGTGCCAGCACCCAAGTCGGGGAGGGGGTAAGGGAGGCCCAGTACTTC. As protein: CASTQVGEGVREAQYF.

The V call is TRBV2, the J call TRBJ1-3, with 11 bases identical to TRBD1. The CDR3 has 14 residues. CDR1 SNHLY and CDR2 FYNNEI come from the germline V gene. J was trimmed by 7 bases and V by 5 bases; bases with no gene match: 4. The CDR3 DNA follows: TGTGCCAGCAGTACCGGGACAGGGGGTAACACCATATATTTT. It yields the protein CASSTGTGGNTIYF.

V gene TRBV7-2 combines with J gene TRBJ2-7; 7 nucleotides match TRBD2. V lost 0 bases to trimming and J lost 11 bases; unmatched junction nucleotides: 1. Germline V gene sequence: CDR1 SGHTA, CDR2 FQGNSA. This CDR3 has 11 residues. CDR3 nucleotides: TGTGCCAGCAGCTTAGCGGGGAGGGAGTACTTC. Encoded protein: CASSLAGREYF.

The V gene is TRBV2, the J gene TRBJ2-2; either TRBD1 or TRBD2 may fit D (5 bases each). Deletions cut 11 bases from V and 3 bases from J, with 19 bases between. Per germline, CDR1 SNHLY and CDR2 FYNNEI. There are 15 residues in the CDR3. The CDR3 bases are TGTGCCGGCGCCTCCGTCCGGGGCTACACCGGGGAGCTGTTTTTT. This sequence encodes CAGASVRGYTGELFF.

This clonotype was recorded at least ten times. The V gene is TRBV6-6, the J gene TRBJ2-1; no firm D call. The CDR3 sequence is 12 residues long. Germline loops: CDR1 MNHNY, CDR2 SVGAGI (reference sequence). Trimming removed 6 bases from V and 8 bases from J, with 11 bases in between. This CDR3 reads CASSRYEYEQFF. Here the CDR3 DNA reads TGTGCCAGCAGCCGTTATGAATATGAGCAGTTCTTC.

A remark on this clonotype: A read error may be the cause here, since a much bigger clone is one base away. The CDR3 region is CASSPITGDYNEQFF. For the CDR3, the DNA is TGTGCCAGCAGTCCGATAACGGGGGACTACAATGAGCAGTTCTTC. The chain couples TRBV6-4 to TRBJ2-1, with D possibly matching TRBD2 (6 bases). CDR3 length: 15 amino acids. Germline CDR1 reads MRHNA; CDR2 reads SNTAGT. Trimming removed 5 bases from V and 3 bases from J, with 14 bases in between.

In regard to this clonotype: The junction shows a germline mismatch at one end, possibly a read error. The chain carries TRBV5-1 and TRBJ1-1; 8 positions match TRBD1. The CDR3 spans 14 residues. Germline V gene data show CDR1 as SGHRS and CDR2 as YFSETQ. The CDR3 reads CASRPDRENAEAFF. CDR3 nucleotide sequence: TGCGCCAGCAGACCGGACAGGGAGAACGCTGAAGCTTTCTTT.

This chain joins TRBV28 and TRBJ2-7, with D possibly being TRBD1 (5 bases). This CDR3 region has 14 residues. Per the germline V gene, CDR1 is MDHEN and CDR2 is SYDVKM. Trimming took 4 bases from V and 9 from J, leaving 19 bases between them. The CDR3: CASSSTPDINGQYF. In DNA, the CDR3 is TGTGCCAGCAGTTCGACCCCGGACATCAATGGGCAGTACTTC. The whole variable domain, filled in from reference TRBV28 and TRBJ2-7, reads DVKVTQSSRYLVKRTGEKVFLECVQDMDHENMFWYRQDPGLGLRLIYFSYDVKMKEKGDIPEGYSVSREKKERFSLILESASTNQTSMYLCASSSTPDINGQYFGPGTRLTVT.

The gene calls are TRBV11-2 and TRBJ1-2, with D maybe TRBD1 (5 bases). Trimming stripped 0 bases from V and 6 bases from J, with 20 bases between. This CDR3 spans 17 amino acids. Germline V gene lookup returns CDR1 SGHAT and CDR2 FQNNGV. The CDR3 bases are TGTGCCAGCAGCTTAGATCGGAGGGCAGGGTGGGAGGATGGCTACACCTTC. This translates into CASSLDRRAGWEDGYTF.

This clonotype was detected ten times or more. V is TRBV29-1 and J is TRBJ1-2, with 7 nucleotides matching TRBD1. Unmatched junction bases numbered 6, after V lost 7 bases and J lost 1 base. The V gene's germline CDR1 is SQVTM and CDR2 ANQGSEA. The CDR3 has 13 amino acids. In nucleotides, the CDR3 is TGCAGCGCGCCGACAGGGAATAACTATGGCTACACCTTC. Amino acid sequence: CSAPTGNNYGYTF. Using reference TRBV29-1 and TRBJ1-2 for the parts outside the CDR3, the full variable domain is SAVISQKPSRDICQRGTSLTIQCQVDSQVTMMFWYRQQPGQSLTLIATANQGSEATYESGFVIDKFPISRPNLTFSTLTVSNMSPEDSSIYLCSAPTGNNYGYTFGSGTRLTVV.

The chain links TRBV5-5 to TRBJ2-1, with D unresolved. Deletions cut 0 bases from V and 10 bases from J, with 17 bases between. CDR3 size: 15 residues. Germline V gene sequence: CDR1 SGHKS, CDR2 YYEKEE (reference sequence). The CDR3: CASSLGLQSSYEQFF. The CDR3 region has the DNA TGTGCCAGCAGCTTGGGCCTCCAAAGCTCCTACGAGCAGTTCTTC.

CDR3 amino acids: CASRPGQGTYNEQFF. The CDR3 coding sequence is TGTGCCAGCAGGCCGGGACAGGGGACCTACAATGAGCAGTTCTTC. The rearrangement links TRBV6-2 or TRBV6-3 to TRBJ2-1; 10 positions match TRBD1. The germline CDR1 and CDR2 sequences are MNHEY and SVGEGT. The CDR3 has 15 residues. V dropped 6 bases and J dropped 2; count of bases not matched to a gene: 4.